Listed below are T cell receptor beta chains from one sample, sequenced in a study of early T cells in non-severe SARS-CoV-2 infection. TCRdb reprocessed the 5' RACE reads with MiXCR, giving one entry per CDR3 protein. There are 40,000 or so distinct CDR3 sequences in the sample; approximately 10% occur only once, and 20% to 25% lies in the top ten. The sequenced sample consisted of whole blood. The receptor set was obtained from an adult who was a healthcare worker with PCR-confirmed SARS-CoV-2 infection or an uninfected control (not recorded which). Each CDR3 is given with its conserved first and last residue. The order of the fields is D gene, J gene, V gene, clone size, CDR3 DNA, CDR3 protein. A D gene is named only where the DNA matches it firmly. Some rows mark clone size as missing; the rest say once, few, many or name a class of expanded clone.

>NA|TRBJ2-3|TRBV28|many
TGTGCCAGCCAGTACGCCCTTATGGGCGCAGATACGCAGTATTTT
CASQYALMGADTQYF
>TRBD2|TRBJ2-7|TRBV12-3/TRBV12-4|many
TGTGCCAGCAGTTCAGAGAGAAGGACTAGCGGGAGGGACAGCTCCTACGAGCAGTACTTC
CASSSERRTSGRDSSYEQYF
>TRBD1|TRBJ1-2|TRBV28|many
TGTGCCAGCAGCCCGGACAGGGGGCGACGAGGCTACACCTTC
CASSPDRGRRGYTF
>TRBD1|TRBJ2-6|TRBV12-3/TRBV12-4|few
TGTGCCAGCAGGGACAGGGGCCCTGGGGCCAACGTCCTGACTTTC
CASRDRGPGANVLTF
>NA|TRBJ2-7|TRBV3-1|NA
TGTGCCAGCAGCGTTGGTTACGAGCAGTACTTC
CASSVGYEQYF
>TRBD2|TRBJ2-1|TRBV28|NA
TGTGCCAGCACTCGCCGACTAGCGGGTGTCCTCAATGAGCAGTTCTTC
CASTRRLAGVLNEQFF
>TRBD2|TRBJ2-1|TRBV2|few
TGTGCCAGCAGTAAGACTAGCGGGACGTTCTCGCAGTTCTTC
CASSKTSGTFSQFF
>NA|TRBJ2-3|TRBV27|NA
TGTGCCAGCAGTTTATCCCAGGATACGCAGTATTTT
CASSLSQDTQYF
>TRBD2|TRBJ2-7|TRBV7-6|many
TGTGCCAGCAGCATCGGGACTAAAGTCTACGAGCAGTACTTC
CASSIGTKVYEQYF
>NA|TRBJ2-7|TRBV20-1|NA
TGCAGTGCAAGCAGGGCTTTAGGGTCCTACGAGCAGTACTTC
CSASRALGSYEQYF
>TRBD1|TRBJ2-7|TRBV10-3|NA
TGTGCCATCAGCCGGGACAGCCGGCACGAGCAGTACTTC
CAISRDSRHEQYF
>NA|TRBJ2-7|TRBV28|NA
TGTGCCAGCGGACAACTGGAGGACGAGCAGTACTTC
CASGQLEDEQYF
>TRBD1|TRBJ1-1|TRBV5-1|few
TGCGCCAGCAGTGCGACAGGGTCGTACACTGAAGCTTTCTTT
CASSATGSYTEAFF
>TRBD2|TRBJ2-1|TRBV6-2/TRBV6-3|many
TGTGCCAGCGGCTTACTAGCGGGAGGCGCCTACAATGAGCAGTTCTTC
CASGLLAGGAYNEQFF
>TRBD2|TRBJ2-2|TRBV10-3|NA
TGTGCCATCGGTGTTCGGAGGCTAGCGGGAGCCGGGGAGCTGTTTTTT
CAIGVRRLAGAGELFF
>TRBD2|TRBJ2-1|TRBV7-9|many
TGTGCCAGCAGCTTAGATAGCGGGAGACGTTTGTTCTTC
CASSLDSGRRLFF
>NA|TRBJ2-7|TRBV12-3/TRBV12-4|many
TGTGCCAGCAGTTTAAACCCGACAGGACTCGAGCAGTACTTC
CASSLNPTGLEQYF
>NA|TRBJ2-7|TRBV3-1|many
TGTGCCAGCAGCTCAGGTGGGGAGCAGTACTTC
CASSSGGEQYF
>NA|TRBJ2-5|TRBV20-1|NA
TGCAGTTGGACTTTGGGGGAAACCCAGTACTTC
CSWTLGETQYF
>NA|TRBJ2-3|TRBV7-9|many
TGTGCCAGCAGCTTAAACACCGGCGAGTATTTT
CASSLNTGEYF
>NA|TRBJ2-7|TRBV7-9|NA
TGTGCCAGCAGCGTGAACTACGAGCAGTACTTC
CASSVNYEQYF
>TRBD2|TRBJ2-7|TRBV20-1|medium-sized
TGCAGTGCTAGTGACCCGGGACTAGCGGCCTACGAGCAGTACTTC
CSASDPGLAAYEQYF
>NA|TRBJ2-2|TRBV5-4|NA
TGTGCCAGCAGCATCCAGGGCCCCGGCACCGGGGAGCTGTTTTTT
CASSIQGPGTGELFF
>NA|TRBJ2-2|TRBV4-3|many
TGCGCCAGCAGCCAAGTCGCCACGAACACCGGGGAGCTGTTTTTT
CASSQVATNTGELFF